Listed below are T cell receptor beta chains from one sample, sequenced in a study of control samples from healthy donors and cancer patients. Generated by immunoSEQ multiplex PCR, the TCRdb table keeps only in-frame clones and is missing some. This sample has 130,000 or so clones, with about 88% found just once. The sequenced material came from blood. The source is a man in his forties or fifties in good health. Both conserved end residues are part of each CDR3. Some rows have no size entry. The others give once, few or many, or a class for an expanded clone.

V gene	J gene	clone size	CDR3 protein
TRBV5-1	TRBJ2-3	-	CASSLGQGTSSTDTQYF
TRBV9	TRBJ2-5	-	CASSVGDGAQETQYF
TRBV7-3	TRBJ2-1	-	CASSLKGCSRGDEQFF
TRBV3-1/TRBV3-2	TRBJ2-1	-	CASSQDPGGSYNEQFF
TRBV18	TRBJ1-2	once	CASSHGRGFEVERGYGYTF
TRBV7-2	TRBJ1-6	few	CASSFRSNSPLHF
TRBV19	TRBJ2-3	once	CASSFLFTDTQYF
TRBV5-3	TRBJ1-6	-	CARSFTLGRGFNSPLHF
TRBV3-1/TRBV3-2	TRBJ2-4	once	CASSQGSFIQYF
TRBV2	TRBJ2-5	-	CASGRSLETQYF
TRBV27	TRBJ1-4	-	CASSLGGGKLFF
TRBV5-4	TRBJ1-2	-	CASRSLGESREGYTF
TRBV2	TRBJ2-5	once	CASSGPGMGETQYF
TRBV10-1	TRBJ1-2	-	CASRMVRGRDYGYTF
TRBV9	TRBJ2-5	-	CASSVEAGGETQYF
TRBV2	TRBJ1-2	-	CASIPSGRILFGYTF
TRBV6-4	TRBJ1-2	-	CASRGQIVDGYTF
TRBV4-2	TRBJ1-4	-	CASSLAGTGDEKLFF
TRBV5-1	TRBJ1-1	-	CASSVSQGSTEAFF
TRBV3-1/TRBV3-2	TRBJ1-5	-	CASSQDQGSDQPQHF
TRBV19	TRBJ1-1	-	CASKAGTENTEAFF
TRBV3-1/TRBV3-2	TRBJ2-3	-	CASSQDKGLADSYTQYF
TRBV14	TRBJ1-6	-	CASSPRSSYNSPLHF
TRBV12-3/TRBV12-4	TRBJ1-6	-	CASSSPNSPLHF
TRBV7-4	TRBJ2-7	-	CASTKLCRGLGRDPYEQYF
TRBV5-1	TRBJ1-5	-	CASSLDSGVQPQHF
TRBV12-3/TRBV12-4	TRBJ1-1	-	CASSIRAEAFF
TRBV6-2/TRBV6-3	TRBJ2-3	-	CASSYATSGGTDTQYF
TRBV9	TRBJ2-3	once	CASSVRAGGVTDTQYF
TRBV30	TRBJ1-1	-	CAWSLVQTEAFF
TRBV7-3	TRBJ2-5	-	CASSLGYQETQYF
TRBV18	TRBJ2-3	-	CASSRKSTSTDTQYF
TRBV2	TRBJ2-7	-	CASSAQGSSYEQYF
TRBV7-2	TRBJ2-7	-	CASSFPSDYEQYF
TRBV5-8	TRBJ1-6	-	CASSLRLDSSYNSPLHF
TRBV19	TRBJ1-5	-	CASSIGQGLRPQHF
TRBV14	TRBJ1-5	-	CASSQTINQPQHF
TRBV20-1	TRBJ1-1	-	CSARENTEAFF
TRBV11-3	TRBJ2-7	-	CASSLVPPESDGEQYF
TRBV7-2	TRBJ2-3	few	CASSYGLAGGTDTQYF
TRBV5-1	TRBJ2-5	once	CASSLGPRETQYF
TRBV19	TRBJ2-5	-	CASSMGQGAETQYF
TRBV28	TRBJ2-3	-	CASSLPGQGRPDTQYF
TRBV9	TRBJ1-6	-	CASSVDGGENSPLHF
TRBV5-5	TRBJ1-5	-	CASSVGTGTNQPQHF
TRBV5-1	TRBJ2-6	few	CASSGGSGGAGGANVLTF
TRBV30	TRBJ2-5	-	CAWSQGRETQYF
TRBV7-6	TRBJ2-1	-	CASRSKTGSYNEQFF
TRBV18	TRBJ1-2	-	CASSPQGARYGYTF
TRBV27	TRBJ1-5	-	CATGTGSSNQPQHF
TRBV12-1	TRBJ1-2	-	CASSFQPGTGKNGYTF
TRBV28	TRBJ2-5	-	CASSPRQGPSETQYF
TRBV4-1	TRBJ2-3	few	CASTVPGGLTDTQYF